The rows below give T cell receptor beta chains drawn from one sample of a study of molecular identifiers for immune sequencing clone quantification. MiXCR was run by TCRdb on the PCR reads, yielding one entry per CDR3 protein. The table shows about 60,000 distinct CDR3 sequences, with less than 20% occurring only once. The sequencing input was naive CD8+ T cells from blood, with Jurkat cell RNA spiked in. The receptor set was obtained from a human donor in good health. Some libraries in this study had Jurkat cell RNA spiked in. Each CDR3 is given with its conserved first and last residue. The D gene is left open where the match is weak. Clone size is stated in some rows and not others, as once, few, many or a class when expanded.

D	V	size	J	DNA	CDR3
-	TRBV7-6	many	TRBJ2-7	TGTGCCAGCAGCTCCGGCCCCTTCTACGAGCAGTACTTC	CASSSGPFYEQYF
TRBD2	TRBV13	many	TRBJ2-1	TGTGCCAGCAGCGAGCGGGGAATAACCTACAATGAGCAGTTCTTC	CASSERGITYNEQFF
TRBD2	TRBV5-4	many	TRBJ2-7	TGTGCCAGCAGCTTGGTCGCGGGAGGTTTTTCCTACGAGCAGTACTTC	CASSLVAGGFSYEQYF
-	TRBV11-2	many	TRBJ2-5	TGTGCCAGCAGCCCCAGAGACCAACCCGCGGGGCGGGGTCCTCAAGAGACCCAGTACTTC	CASSPRDQPAGRGPQETQYF
TRBD1	TRBV11-3	-	TRBJ2-2	TGTGCCAGCAGCTTGGAAACTACCGGGACAGGGGACACCGGGGAGCTGTTTTTT	CASSLETTGTGDTGELFF
-	TRBV27	many	TRBJ2-3	TGTGCCTCCGCCGGGCGGAGCACAGATACGCAGTATTTT	CASAGRSTDTQYF
-	TRBV7-9	-	TRBJ2-7	TGTGCCAGCAGCTTAAGCCAAGCTAACCGGGGACACTACGAGCAGTACTTC	CASSLSQANRGHYEQYF
TRBD2	TRBV4-2	-	TRBJ2-7	TGTGCCAGCAGCCAAGAGGGACTAGCGGGAGACGAGCAGTACTTC	CASSQEGLAGDEQYF
-	TRBV2	many	TRBJ2-3	TGTGCCAGTCCCCTCGAGCCAGGCACAGATACGCAGTATTTT	CASPLEPGTDTQYF
-	TRBV14	many	TRBJ2-7	TGTGCCAGCAGCCAGGGGACGCCGCGGTTGAAATACTTC	CASSQGTPRLKYF
-	TRBV9	many	TRBJ1-1	TGTGCCAGCAGCAGCAGGGCTGACACTGAAGCTTTCTTT	CASSSRADTEAFF
-	TRBV23-1	many	TRBJ1-5	TGCGCCAGCAGTACGAGAGGCAATCAGCCCCAGCATTTT	CASSTRGNQPQHF
TRBD1	TRBV28	many	TRBJ1-5	TGTGCCAGCAGTTTCCGACAGGGAGGCGCTCAGCCCCAGCATTTT	CASSFRQGGAQPQHF
TRBD2	TRBV27	many	TRBJ2-3	TGTGCCAGCAGTTTAAAACTAGCGGGAGGCAAGGATACGCAGTATTTT	CASSLKLAGGKDTQYF
-	TRBV6-2/TRBV6-3	many	TRBJ1-1	TGTGCCAGCAGTTGGACAACTAACACTGAAGCTTTCTTT	CASSWTTNTEAFF
-	TRBV10-3	once	TRBJ2-7	TGTGCCATCAGTGAGGGGGGGTGCTCCTACGAGCAGTACTTC	CAISEGGCSYEQYF
TRBD1	TRBV2	many	TRBJ1-4	TGTGCCAGCAGGGATATACTACAGGGGGTCCGTGGTGAAAAACTGTTTTTT	CASRDILQGVRGEKLFF
-	TRBV7-2	-	TRBJ2-7	TGTGCCAGCAGCTTAGTTCCAGCGGCGTACTCCTACGAGCAGTACTTC	CASSLVPAAYSYEQYF
-	TRBV27	-	TRBJ2-1	TGTGCCAGCAGTCCACTAGAGTCCTACAATGAGCAGTTCTTC	CASSPLESYNEQFF
-	TRBV7-9	many	TRBJ2-2	TGTGCCAGCAGCTTATTCCGTGGGAGGAACACCGGGGAGCTGTTTTTT	CASSLFRGRNTGELFF
TRBD2	TRBV5-4	many	TRBJ2-3	TGTGCCAGCTCACTTAGCGGGAGCACAGATACGCAGTATTTT	CASSLSGSTDTQYF
-	TRBV4-3	many	TRBJ1-6	TGCGCCAGCAGCCAAGAATGGGCAGAGTTTTCTTCACCCCTCCACTTT	CASSQEWAEFSSPLHF
TRBD1	TRBV27	many	TRBJ1-3	TGTGCCAGCAGTGCAGACAGGGGGTCTGGAAACACCATATATTTT	CASSADRGSGNTIYF